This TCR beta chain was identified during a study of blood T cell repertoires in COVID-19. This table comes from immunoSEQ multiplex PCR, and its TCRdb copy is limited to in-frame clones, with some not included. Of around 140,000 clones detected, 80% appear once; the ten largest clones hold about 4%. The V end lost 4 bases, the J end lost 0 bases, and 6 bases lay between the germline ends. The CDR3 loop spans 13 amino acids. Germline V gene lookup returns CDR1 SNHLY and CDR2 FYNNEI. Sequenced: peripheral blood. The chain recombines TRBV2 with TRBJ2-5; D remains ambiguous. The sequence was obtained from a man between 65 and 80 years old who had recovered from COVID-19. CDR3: CASSGSYQETQYF. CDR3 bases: TGTGCCAGCAGTGGCAGTTACCAAGAGACCCAGTACTTC.